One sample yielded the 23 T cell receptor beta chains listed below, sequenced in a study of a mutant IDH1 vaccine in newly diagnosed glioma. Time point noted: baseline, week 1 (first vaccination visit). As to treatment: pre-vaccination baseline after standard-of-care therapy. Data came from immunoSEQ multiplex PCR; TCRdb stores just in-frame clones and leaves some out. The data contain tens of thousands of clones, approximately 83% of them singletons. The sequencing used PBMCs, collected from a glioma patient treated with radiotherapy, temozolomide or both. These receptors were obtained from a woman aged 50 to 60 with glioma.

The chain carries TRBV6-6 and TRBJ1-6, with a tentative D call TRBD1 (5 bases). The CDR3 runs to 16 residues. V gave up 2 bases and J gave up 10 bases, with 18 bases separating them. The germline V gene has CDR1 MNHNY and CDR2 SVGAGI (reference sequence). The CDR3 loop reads CASSYGAGTGGSPLHF. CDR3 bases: TGTGCCAGCAGTTACGGGGCGGGGACGGGTGGGTCACCCCTCCACTTT.

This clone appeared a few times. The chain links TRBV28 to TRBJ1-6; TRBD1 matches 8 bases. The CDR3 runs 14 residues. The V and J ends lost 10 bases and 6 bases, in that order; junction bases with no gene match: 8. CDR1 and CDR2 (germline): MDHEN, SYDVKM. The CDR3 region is CATRTGQANSPLHF. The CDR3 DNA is TGTGCCACCAGAACGGGACAGGCTAATTCACCCCTCCACTTT.

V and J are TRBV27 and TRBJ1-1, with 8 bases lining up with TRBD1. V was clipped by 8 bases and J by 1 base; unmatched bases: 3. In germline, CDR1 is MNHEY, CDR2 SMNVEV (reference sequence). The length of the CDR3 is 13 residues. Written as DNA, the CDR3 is TGTGCCAGCCAGGGGACAGGGAACACTGAAGCTTTCTTT. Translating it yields CASQGTGNTEAFF.

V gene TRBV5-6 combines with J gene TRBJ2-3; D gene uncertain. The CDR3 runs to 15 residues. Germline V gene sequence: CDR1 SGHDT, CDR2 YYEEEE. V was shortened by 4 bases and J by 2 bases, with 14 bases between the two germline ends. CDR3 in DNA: TGTGCCAGCAGCCGGGTGGGCCTGAACACAGATACGCAGTATTTT. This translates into CASSRVGLNTDTQYF.

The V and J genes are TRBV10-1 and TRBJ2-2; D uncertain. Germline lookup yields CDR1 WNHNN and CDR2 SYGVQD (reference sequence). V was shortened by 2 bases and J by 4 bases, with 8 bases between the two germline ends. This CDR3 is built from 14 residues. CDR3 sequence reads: CASSEIVPTGELFF. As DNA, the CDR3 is TGCGCCAGCAGTGAGATAGTCCCCACCGGGGAGCTGTTTTTT.

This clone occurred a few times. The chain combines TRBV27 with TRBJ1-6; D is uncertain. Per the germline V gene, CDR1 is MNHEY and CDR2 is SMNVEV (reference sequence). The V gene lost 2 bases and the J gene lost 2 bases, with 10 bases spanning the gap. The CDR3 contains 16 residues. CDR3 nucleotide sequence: TGTGCCAGCAGTTTAAGTGGCAGAACCTATAATTCACCCCTCCACTTT. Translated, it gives CASSLSGRTYNSPLHF.

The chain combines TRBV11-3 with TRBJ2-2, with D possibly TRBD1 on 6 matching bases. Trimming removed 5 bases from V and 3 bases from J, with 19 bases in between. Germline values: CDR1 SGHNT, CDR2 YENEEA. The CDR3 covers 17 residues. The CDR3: CASSPGTTHGDTGELFF. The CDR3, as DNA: TGTGCCAGCAGCCCCGGGACAACCCACGGGGACACCGGGGAGCTGTTTTTT.

The CDR3, as DNA: TGCAGCGTTGAATGGCCTCCGGACACCTACGAGCAGTACTTC. Encoded protein: CSVEWPPDTYEQYF. This chain links TRBV29-1 with TRBJ2-7, with a possible D match to TRBD1 (5 bases). V was pared by 2 bases and J by 2 bases, with 13 bases between. Germline values: CDR1 SQVTM, CDR2 ANQGSEA. The CDR3 runs to 14 residues.

CDR3 residues: CASSQDTARELFF. The CDR3 nucleotides read TGCGCCAGCAGCCAAGATACAGCGAGGGAGCTGTTTTTT. The chain recombines TRBV4-3 with TRBJ2-2; D gene unclear. V was shortened by 0 bases and J by 9 bases, with 8 bases between the two germline ends. Germline V gives CDR1 LGHNA, CDR2 YSLEER. CDR3 length equals 13 residues.

CDR3 amino acids: CASRARARGASGNTIYF. CDR3 nucleotide sequence: TGTGCCAGCAGGGCTCGGGCGCGGGGGGCTTCTGGAAACACCATATATTTT. The chain links TRBV7-8 to TRBJ1-3; D possibly corresponds to TRBD1 (6 bases). The CDR3 has 17 residues. Germline assignment: CDR1 SGHVS and CDR2 FQNEAQ. The ends were cut back, 6 bases at V and 1 base at J, with 19 bases in the middle.

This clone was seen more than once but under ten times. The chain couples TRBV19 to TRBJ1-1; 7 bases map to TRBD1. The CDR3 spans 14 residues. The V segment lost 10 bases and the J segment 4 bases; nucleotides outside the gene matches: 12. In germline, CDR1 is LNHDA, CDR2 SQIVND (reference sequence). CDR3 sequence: CATIRQGGATEAFF. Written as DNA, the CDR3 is TGTGCCACGATCCGACAGGGAGGGGCCACTGAAGCTTTCTTT.

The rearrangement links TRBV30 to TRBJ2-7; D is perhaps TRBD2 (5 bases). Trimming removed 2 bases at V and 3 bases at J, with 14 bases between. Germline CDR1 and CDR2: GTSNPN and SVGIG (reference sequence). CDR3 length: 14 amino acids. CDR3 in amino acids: CAWSRTRSGYEQYF. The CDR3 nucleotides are TGTGCCTGGAGTCGGACTCGATCGGGCTACGAGCAGTACTTC.

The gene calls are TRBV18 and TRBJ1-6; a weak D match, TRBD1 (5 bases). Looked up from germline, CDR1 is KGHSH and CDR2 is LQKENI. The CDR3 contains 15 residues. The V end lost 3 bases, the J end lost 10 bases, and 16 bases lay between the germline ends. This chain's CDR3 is CASSPSGTPGSPLHF. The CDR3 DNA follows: TGTGCCAGCTCACCCTCCGGGACCCCGGGGTCACCCCTCCACTTT. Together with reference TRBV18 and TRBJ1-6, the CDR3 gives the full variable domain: NAGVMQNPRHLVRRRGQEARLRCSPMKGHSHVYWYRQLPEEGLKFMVYLQKENIIDESGMPKERFSAEFPKEGPSILRIQQVVRGDSAAYFCASSPSGTPGSPLHFGNGTRLTVT.

The CDR3 is CATKATGTGNTIYF. The CDR3 DNA follows: TGTGCCACCAAAGCGACAGGGACTGGAAACACCATATATTTT. This chain connects TRBV5-6 to TRBJ1-3; TRBD1 matches 7 bases. CDR3 length equals 14 residues. The V gene's germline CDR1 is SGHDT and CDR2 YYEEEE. V was pared by 9 bases and J by 2 bases, with 8 bases of the junction left unmatched.

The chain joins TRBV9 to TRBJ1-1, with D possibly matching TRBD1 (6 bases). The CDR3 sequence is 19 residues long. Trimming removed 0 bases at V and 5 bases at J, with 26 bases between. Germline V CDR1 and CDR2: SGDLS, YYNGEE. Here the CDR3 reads CASSVATAVSKGGQTEAFF. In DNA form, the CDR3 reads TGTGCCAGCAGCGTAGCCACCGCAGTTTCGAAGGGGGGGCAAACTGAAGCTTTCTTT.

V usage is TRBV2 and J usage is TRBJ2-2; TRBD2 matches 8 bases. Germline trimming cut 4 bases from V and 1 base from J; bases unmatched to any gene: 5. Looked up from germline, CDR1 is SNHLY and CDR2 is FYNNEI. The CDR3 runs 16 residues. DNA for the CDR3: TGTGCCAGCAGTGTAAGCGGGGGATGGAACACCGGGGAGCTGTTTTTT. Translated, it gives CASSVSGGWNTGELFF.

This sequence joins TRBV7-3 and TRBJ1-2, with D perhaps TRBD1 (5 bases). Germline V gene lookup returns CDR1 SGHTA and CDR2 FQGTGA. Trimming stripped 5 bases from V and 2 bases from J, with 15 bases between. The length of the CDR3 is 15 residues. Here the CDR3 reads CASSLRGGENYGYTF. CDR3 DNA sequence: TGTGCCAGCAGCCTAAGGGGAGGGGAAAACTATGGCTACACCTTC.

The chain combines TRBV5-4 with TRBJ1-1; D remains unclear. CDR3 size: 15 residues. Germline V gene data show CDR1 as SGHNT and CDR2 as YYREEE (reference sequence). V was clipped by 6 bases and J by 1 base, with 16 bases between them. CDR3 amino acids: CASTMRPRGNTEAFF. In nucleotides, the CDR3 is TGTGCCAGCACTATGAGGCCCCGGGGGAACACTGAAGCTTTCTTT.

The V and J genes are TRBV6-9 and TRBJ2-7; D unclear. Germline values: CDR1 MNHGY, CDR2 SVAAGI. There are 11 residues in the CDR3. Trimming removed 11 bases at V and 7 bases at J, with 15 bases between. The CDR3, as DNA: TGTGCCCCTACCCCGGGCTGTGAGCAGTACTTC. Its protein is CAPTPGCEQYF.

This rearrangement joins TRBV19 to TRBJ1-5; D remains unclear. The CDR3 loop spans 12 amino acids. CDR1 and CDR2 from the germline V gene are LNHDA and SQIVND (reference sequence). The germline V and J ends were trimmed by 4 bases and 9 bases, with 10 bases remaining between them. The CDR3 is CASSSNWGPQHF. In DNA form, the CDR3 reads TGTGCCAGTAGTAGCAATTGGGGGCCCCAGCATTTT.

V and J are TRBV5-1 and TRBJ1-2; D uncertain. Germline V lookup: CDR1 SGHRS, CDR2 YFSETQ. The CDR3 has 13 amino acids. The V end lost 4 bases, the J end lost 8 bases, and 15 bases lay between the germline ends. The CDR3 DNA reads TGCGCCAGCAGCCGTGGAGGGAAGGAAGGCTACACCTTC. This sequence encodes CASSRGGKEGYTF.

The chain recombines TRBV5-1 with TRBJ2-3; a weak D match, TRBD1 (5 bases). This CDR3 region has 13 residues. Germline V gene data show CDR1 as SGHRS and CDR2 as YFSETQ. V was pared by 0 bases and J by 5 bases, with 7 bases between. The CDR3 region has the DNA TGCGCCAGCAGCTTGGTAGGGGAAGATACGCAGTATTTT. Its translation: CASSLVGEDTQYF.

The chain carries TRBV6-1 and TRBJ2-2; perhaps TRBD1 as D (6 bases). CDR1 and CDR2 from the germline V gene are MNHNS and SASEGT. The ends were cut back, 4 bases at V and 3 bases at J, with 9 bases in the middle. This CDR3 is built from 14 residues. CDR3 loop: CASSVQGDTGELFF. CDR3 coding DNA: TGTGCCAGCAGTGTACAGGGAGACACCGGGGAGCTGTTTTTT.